Listed below are T cell receptor beta chains from one sample, sequenced in a study of blood T cell repertoires in COVID-19. Sequencing was performed with immunoSEQ multiplex PCR; in TCRdb, only in-frame clones are kept and a portion is missing. The sample carries hundreds of thousands of clones, around 88% recorded once. Input material: PBMCs or T cells enriched from blood (not recorded which). These TCRs come from a woman in her forties or fifties who had recovered from COVID-19. CDR3s include the opening cysteine and the closing phenylalanine or tryptophan. The D gene is left open where the match is weak. Clone size appears in some rows only: once, few, many, or a class for an expanded clone.

len | abundance | j_gene | d_gene | v_gene | CDR3nt | CDR3aa
14 | . | TRBJ2-5 | . | TRBV5-1 | TGCGCCAGCAGCTTCGGTAACGGCCAAGAGACCCAGTACTTC | CASSFGNGQETQYF
15 | . | TRBJ2-3 | TRBD2 | TRBV3-1/TRBV3-2 | TGTGCCAGCAGCCAAGATAGCGGGAGTACAGATACGCAGTATTTT | CASSQDSGSTDTQYF
15 | . | TRBJ1-3 | TRBD1 | TRBV7-6 | TGTGCCAGCAGTCGCAGGGGGGACTCTGGAAACACCATATATTTT | CASSRRGDSGNTIYF
13 | . | TRBJ1-1 | . | TRBV6-5 | TGTGCCAGCAGTACTCGCCTGGACACTGAAGCTTTCTTT | CASSTRLDTEAFF
15 | . | TRBJ1-1 | . | TRBV18 | TGTGCCAGCTCACCACTCAAGGCCGGTGGAGCTGAAGCTTTCTTT | CASSPLKAGGAEAFF
13 | . | TRBJ1-1 | TRBD1 | TRBV11-2 | TGTGCCAGCAGCTCACAGGGGGGCCTTAGCGCTTTCTTT | CASSSQGGLSAFF
13 | . | TRBJ2-7 | . | TRBV14 | TGTGCCAGCAGCCAACGGTTGTCCATTGAGCAGTACTTC | CASSQRLSIEQYF
16 | . | TRBJ2-4 | . | TRBV15 | TGTGCCACCAGCAGGCGTTCGGGGGTGTCCAAAAACATTCAGTACTTC | CATSRRSGVSKNIQYF
17 | . | TRBJ2-1 | TRBD2 | TRBV5-1 | TGCGCCAGCAGCCCCACTAGCGCGTTCTTCTCCTACAATGAGCAGTTCTTC | CASSPTSAFFSYNEQFF
13 | . | TRBJ2-3 | . | TRBV24-1 | TGTGCCACCAGTGTAATGCAGGGGGATACGCAGTATTTT | CATSVMQGDTQYF
17 | . | TRBJ2-1 | TRBD2 | TRBV24-1 | TGTGCCACCCGGGACGGGACTAGCGAGGGTTCCTACAATGAGCAGTTCTTC | CATRDGTSEGSYNEQFF
13 | . | TRBJ1-1 | . | TRBV6-5 | TGTGCCAGCAGTTACTCTGCGGGCACTGAAGCTTTCTTT | CASSYSAGTEAFF
12 | . | TRBJ1-5 | TRBD1 | TRBV19 | TGTGCCAGTAGTAATCCGGGACAGGGTAAGGTGTTT | CASSNPGQGKVF
20 | . | TRBJ2-1 | TRBD2 | TRBV29-1 | TGCAGCGTTGAGGGGGGCATATTCGAAAAAAGCGGGAGGCGACACAATGAGCAGTTCTTC | CSVEGGIFEKSGRRHNEQFF
14 | . | TRBJ1-1 | . | TRBV7-9 | TGTGCCAGCAGCTTAGTAGCGGGGAACACTGAAGCTTTCTTT | CASSLVAGNTEAFF
15 | . | TRBJ2-1 | . | TRBV5-6 | TGTGCCAGCAGCTTGGGAGCATATTTAGACAATGAGCAGTTCTTC | CASSLGAYLDNEQFF
17 | . | TRBJ1-1 | . | TRBV7-9 | TGTGCCAGCAGCGAGCGGGGCCGCAAAACGGTGGACACTGAAGCTTTCTTT | CASSERGRKTVDTEAFF
15 | . | TRBJ1-4 | . | TRBV18 | TGTGCCAGCTCAAACAGGGAATCATCTAATGAAAAACTGTTTTTT | CASSNRESSNEKLFF
12 | . | TRBJ1-4 | . | TRBV11-2 | TGTGCCAGCAGGACGGAGAATGAAAAACTGTTTTTT | CASRTENEKLFF
16 | . | TRBJ2-6 | . | TRBV6-5 | TGTGCCAGCAGTTACGGTCGGGTAACTGGGGCCAACGTCCTGACTTTC | CASSYGRVTGANVLTF
16 | . | TRBJ2-5 | TRBD2 | TRBV13 | TGTGCCAGCAGTTCTACCGGGACTAGCGGTTATAAGACCCAGTACTTC | CASSSTGTSGYKTQYF
15 | . | TRBJ2-3 | . | TRBV28 | TGTGCCAGCAGTACCGCTAGCGCGAGCACAGATACGCAGTATTTT | CASSTASASTDTQYF
18 | . | TRBJ1-5 | . | TRBV15 | TGTGCCACCAGCACATCGACAGCGCCGAGATATAGCAATCAGCCCCAGCATTTT | CATSTSTAPRYSNQPQHF
15 | . | TRBJ1-4 | . | TRBV4-1 | TGCGCCAGCAGCCAGCAACAGGCAACTAATGAAAAACTGTTTTTT | CASSQQQATNEKLFF
14 | . | TRBJ2-5 | TRBD2 | TRBV11-2 | TGTGCCAGCAGCCCCCGGGAGGGGAGGGAGACCCAGTACTTC | CASSPREGRETQYF
17 | . | TRBJ2-3 | . | TRBV14 | TGTGCCAGCAGCCCCTATTATAAGTATTCGCTCACAGATACGCAGTATTTT | CASSPYYKYSLTDTQYF
15 | . | TRBJ2-4 | . | TRBV4-1 | TGCGCCAGCAGCCAAGATCAGGGCGGGGTTGGCATTCAGTACTTC | CASSQDQGGVGIQYF
17 | . | TRBJ1-6 | . | TRBV27 | TGTGCCAGCAGTTTATCTTTAACAGGGTCACGCAATTCACCCCTCCACTTT | CASSLSLTGSRNSPLHF
14 | . | TRBJ1-1 | TRBD1 | TRBV29-1 | TGCAGCGTTGAGATCGCGACAGGGTCCACTGAAGCTTTCTTT | CSVEIATGSTEAFF
13 | . | TRBJ2-7 | . | TRBV21-1 | TGTGCCAGCAGTCGGACACCTCCGTACGAGCAGTACTTC | CASSRTPPYEQYF
14 | . | TRBJ2-7 | TRBD2 | TRBV11-3 | TGTGCCAGCAGCTCTCTAGCGGGGGATTACGAGCAGTACTTC | CASSSLAGDYEQYF
15 | . | TRBJ2-5 | TRBD1 | TRBV6-1 | TGTGCCAGCAGTGACCGACAGGGTGGACAAGAGACCCAGTACTTC | CASSDRQGGQETQYF
15 | . | TRBJ1-4 | TRBD1 | TRBV30 | TGTGCCTGCTCTCGGACAGGGACTAAAAATGAAAAACTGTTTTTT | CACSRTGTKNEKLFF
11 | . | TRBJ2-7 | . | TRBV30 | TGTGCCTGGAGTACTGCCTACGAGCAGTACTTC | CAWSTAYEQYF
16 | . | TRBJ2-7 | . | TRBV12-5 | TGTGCTAGTGGCCCCAGCCCGGAGGACGGAGTTTACGAGCAGTACTTC | CASGPSPEDGVYEQYF
17 | . | TRBJ2-1 | TRBD1 | TRBV7-9 | TGTGCCAGCAGCCTCGGCTCGGGACAGAACCAATACAATGAGCAGTTCTTC | CASSLGSGQNQYNEQFF
15 | . | TRBJ1-6 | . | TRBV7-2 | TGTGCCAGCAACCGACAGAGCTCCTATAATTCACCCCTCCACTTT | CASNRQSSYNSPLHF
16 | . | TRBJ2-1 | TRBD2 | TRBV27 | TGTGCCAGCAGTGGGGCCCTAGCGGGAGGGGCCAATGAGCAGTTCTTC | CASSGALAGGANEQFF
14 | . | TRBJ1-5 | . | TRBV6-1 | TGTGCCAGCAGTGAGCGTCCGGGGAATCAGCCCCAGCATTTT | CASSERPGNQPQHF
15 | . | TRBJ2-7 | TRBD1 | TRBV6-5 | TGTGCCAGCAGAGGAGAAGGCAGGGGGTCCTACGAGCAGTACTTC | CASRGEGRGSYEQYF
14 | . | TRBJ2-3 | . | TRBV4-1 | TGCGCCAGCAGCCGAAACAGCCGGACAGATACGCAGTATTTT | CASSRNSRTDTQYF
16 | . | TRBJ2-5 | TRBD2 | TRBV6-2/TRBV6-3 | TGTGCCAGCAGTTACCTGAGCGGGAGCATCCAAGAGACCCAGTACTTC | CASSYLSGSIQETQYF
13 | . | TRBJ1-1 | TRBD1 | TRBV2 | TGTGCCAACCTGGGACAGGTGAACACTGAAGCTTTCTTT | CANLGQVNTEAFF
14 | . | TRBJ2-6 | . | TRBV5-1 | TGCGCCAGCAGCTTGCAAACTGGGGCCAACGTCCTGACTTTC | CASSLQTGANVLTF
18 | . | TRBJ2-1 | . | TRBV5-6 | TGTGCCAGCAGCTTGGCCGACGGTCAGGGTAGCTCCTACAATGAGCAGTTCTTC | CASSLADGQGSSYNEQFF
17 | . | TRBJ2-2 | TRBD1 | TRBV4-1 | TGCGCCAGCAGCCAAGCGCCGACAGGGCCGAACACCGGGGAGCTGTTTTTT | CASSQAPTGPNTGELFF
14 | . | TRBJ2-3 | . | TRBV28 | TGTGCCAGCACCCTAGACGGGAGCACAGATACGCAGTATTTT | CASTLDGSTDTQYF
16 | . | TRBJ2-5 | TRBD2 | TRBV7-8 | TGTGCCAGCAGCATACAGGTTTCTAGCGGGCAAGAGACCCAGTACTTC | CASSIQVSSGQETQYF
15 | . | TRBJ1-1 | TRBD1 | TRBV27 | TGTGCCAGCAGTCCACAACGACAGGGGAACACTGAAGCTTTCTTT | CASSPQRQGNTEAFF
14 | . | TRBJ2-7 | TRBD2 | TRBV6-5 | TGTGCCAGCAGTTACTGGCGGGAGGGAGGCGAGCAGTACTTC | CASSYWREGGEQYF
12 | . | TRBJ1-2 | . | TRBV27 | TGTGCCACCAAGAGCCGGGTTGCTGGCTACACCTTC | CATKSRVAGYTF
14 | . | TRBJ1-2 | TRBD1 | TRBV6-6 | TGTGCCAGCAGGGGGACAGGCTCTCGGTATGGCTACACCTTC | CASRGTGSRYGYTF
15 | few | TRBJ2-1 | TRBD2 | TRBV10-2 | TGCGCCAGCAGAACGACTAGCGGGGCCACCAATGAGCAGTTCTTC | CASRTTSGATNEQFF